The entry below describes one T cell receptor beta chain. Its antigen is unknown. One base away there is no much larger clone; base qualities are not given. Whole blood was collected in K2EDTA tubes by collaborating institutions according to the institutions' own protocols. For TCRbeta analysis, collaborators shipped samples in one of three forms: frozen whole blood, isolated PBMCs, or DNA extracted from either of those sample types. This sample is drawn from a study of blood T cell repertoires in COVID-19 (dated by TCRdb to the early 2020s). About the study as a whole: Collaborator samples came from the United States, Italy and Spain and covered acute and convalescent phases of COVID-19. The material from the prospective study consisted of cDNA or gDNA derived from T cells, B-cell-depleted T cells, or PBMCs. The dataset comprised deeply sampled blood TCRbeta repertoires from subjects exposed to, actively infected with, or recovered from COVID-19. A freely available public database, intended as a resource for researchers studying the immune response to SARS-CoV-2, is where the repertoires were released. The samples were drawn from two sources: the first 160 participants of the ongoing ImmuneRACE study, and 950 to 1,500 subjects contributed by 6 global collaborators. Nearly every sample came with metadata listing a de-identified subject ID, COVID-19 status, age in years and sex. Where HLA class I and class II types were available, the types were taken from metadata supplied by the sample provider, not from assay-based typing. Study-wide findings and limitations: The quantity of clinical and demographic metadata differed by source and by participant and was supplied without curation.

TCRbeta CDR3 regions were amplified from genomic DNA using the immunoSEQ Assay, a bias-controlled multiplex PCR. The source study handled its data this way. Within the assay, amplification of reference gene primers was used to estimate how many nucleated cells each sample contained. Sequence reads were collapsed and filtered to measure the absolute abundance of every unique TCRbeta CDR3 rearrangement. For each sample, productive Simpson clonality was calculated as the square root of Simpson's diversity index across productive rearrangements. Drawn from immuneACCESS, this table holds only the in-frame rearrangements with V and J called that TCRdb kept. Clones are partly lost; checked studies trace under half to an unresolved V gene and leave the rest unexplained. The V and J calls and clone size are taken from that table; D and trimming were inferred from the DNA. Here the sample has under 200,000 clones; roughly 85% occur a single time. Roughly a fifth of the sample comes from the top ten.

Deletion took 7 bases off V and 9 bases off J, with a span of 19 bases between the germline ends. According to the germline V gene, CDR1 reads MNHEY and CDR2 reads SVGAGI. The CDR3 measures 14 amino acids from cysteine to phenylalanine. Left in the record is the CDR3 DNA by itself, 42 bases read in frame from the first base. The chain is made from TRBV6-5 and TRBJ1-5, and perhaps TRBD1 as D gene, on 5 matching bases. The origin of this receptor is a man in his fifties or sixties with active or convalescent COVID-19. Sequences were obtained from peripheral blood. This receptor carries the CDR3 CASTSRAGVGPQHF. DNA sequence: TGTGCCAGCACCTCTCGCGCGGGGGTGGGGCCCCAGCATTTT.